The 6 T cell receptor beta chains below all came from one sample that was sequenced in a study of tumor and adjacent non-tumor tissue in lung cancer. The library came from three nested PCR rounds adapted from ARM-PCR protocols. Each CDR3 protein is one row after TCRdb ran MiXCR on the multiplex PCR reads. The top ten clones hold 15% to 20% of a sample with over 100,000 distinct CDR3 sequences, over 55% of them seen once. This sample's RNA came from whole unsorted tissue. More than 3 cm separated this lung sample from the edge of the tumor. What was sequenced was distant non-tumor lung tissue. These receptors all come from a man in his sixties with non-small cell lung cancer.

The chain employs TRBV5-7 and TRBJ2-7; D perhaps matches TRBD1 (6 bases). TRBV5-7 is classed as an ORF, of uncertain function. V gave up 0 bases and J gave up 7 bases, with 23 bases separating them. The CDR3 covers 17 residues. CDR3 nucleotides: TGTGCCAGCAGCTTGGAAGCACAGGGCCCCCGGCATTATGAGCAGTACTTC. It translates to CASSLEAQGPRHYEQYF.

As for this clonotype: One end of the junction varies from germline; a read error may be responsible. This rearrangement joins TRBV4-1 to TRBJ2-6; possible D gene TRBD1, 5 bases. Germline lookup yields CDR1 MGHRA and CDR2 YSYEKL. The CDR3 extends over 17 amino acids. The CDR3 region has the DNA TGCGCCAGAAGCCACGACTTCGACAGCACTGGGGCCAACGTCCTGACTTTC. It yields the protein CARSHDFDSTGANVLTF.

This clonotype was seen a handful of times. This chain links TRBV7-2 with TRBJ1-1, with D unresolved. The germline CDR1 and CDR2 sequences are SGHTA and FQGNSA. This CDR3 spans 12 amino acids. Between the trimmed V and J ends, which lost 3 bases and 4 bases, there was a span of 6 bases. CDR3 coding DNA: TGTGCCAGCAGCTTCGCAGGCACTGAAGCTTTCTTT. Protein: CASSFAGTEAFF.

A remark on this clonotype: Being one base from a much bigger clone, this may be a read error. The genes are TRBV11-3 and TRBJ1-4; unclear D gene. Germline V gives CDR1 SGHNT, CDR2 YENEEA. This CDR3 is built from 15 residues. CDR3 protein: CARSLGSGPAEKLFF. As DNA, the CDR3 is TGTGCCAGGAGCTTAGGTTCCGGCCCGGCGGAAAAACTGTTTTTT.

The V gene is TRBV29-1, the J gene TRBJ2-1; D call uncertain. Trimming stripped 6 bases from V and 4 bases from J, with 13 bases between. Germline-derived CDR1 and CDR2 are SQVTM and ANQGSEA. The CDR3 has 13 residues. The DNA for the CDR3 is TGCAGCGTCCATCGGATAGGGTACAATGAGCAGTTCTTC. Translated: CSVHRIGYNEQFF.

As regards this clonotype: A junction end diverges from the germline sequence, so it may reflect a read error. The chain employs TRBV6-5 and TRBJ2-2, with D perhaps matching TRBD1 (5 bases). CDR1 is MNHEY and CDR2 is SVGAGI in the germline V gene. CDR3 length: 14 amino acids. Written as DNA, the CDR3 is TGTGCCAGCTGTTACTCCAGGGTCACCGGGGAGCTGTTTTTT. Amino acids: CASCYSRVTGELFF.